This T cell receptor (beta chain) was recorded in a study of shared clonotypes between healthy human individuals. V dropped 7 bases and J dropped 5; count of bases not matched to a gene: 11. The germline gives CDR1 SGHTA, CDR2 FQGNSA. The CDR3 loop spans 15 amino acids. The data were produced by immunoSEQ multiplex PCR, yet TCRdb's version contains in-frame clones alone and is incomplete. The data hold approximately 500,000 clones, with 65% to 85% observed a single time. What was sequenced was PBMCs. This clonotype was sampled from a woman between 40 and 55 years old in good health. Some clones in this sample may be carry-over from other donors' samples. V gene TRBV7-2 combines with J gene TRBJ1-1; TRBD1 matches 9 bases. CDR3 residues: CASTVKQGADTEAFF. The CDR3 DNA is TGTGCCAGCACCGTCAAACAGGGGGCGGATACTGAAGCTTTCTTT.